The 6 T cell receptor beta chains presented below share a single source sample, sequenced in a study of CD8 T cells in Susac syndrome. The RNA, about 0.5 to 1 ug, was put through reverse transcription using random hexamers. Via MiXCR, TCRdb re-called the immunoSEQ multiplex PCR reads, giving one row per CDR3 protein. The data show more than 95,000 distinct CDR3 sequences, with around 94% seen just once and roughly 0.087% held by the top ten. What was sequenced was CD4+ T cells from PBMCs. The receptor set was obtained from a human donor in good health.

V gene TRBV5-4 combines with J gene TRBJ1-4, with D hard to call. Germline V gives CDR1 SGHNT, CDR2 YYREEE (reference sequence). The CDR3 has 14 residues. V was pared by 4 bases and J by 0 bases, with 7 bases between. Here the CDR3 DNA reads TGTGCCAGCAGCCGGGATTCAACTAATGAAAAACTGTTTTTT. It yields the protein CASSRDSTNEKLFF.

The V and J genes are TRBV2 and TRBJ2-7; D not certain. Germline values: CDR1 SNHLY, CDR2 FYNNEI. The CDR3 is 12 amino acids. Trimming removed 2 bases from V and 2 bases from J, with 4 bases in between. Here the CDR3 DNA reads TGTGCCAGCAGTGAATCCCCCTACGAGCAGTACTTC. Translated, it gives CASSESPYEQYF.

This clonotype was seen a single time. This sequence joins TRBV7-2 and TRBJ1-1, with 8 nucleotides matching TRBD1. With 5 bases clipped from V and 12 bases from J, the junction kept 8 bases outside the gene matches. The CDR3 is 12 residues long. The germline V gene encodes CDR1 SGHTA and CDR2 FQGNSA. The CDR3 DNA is TGTGCCAGCAGCCCCCGACAGGGGATAACTTTCTTT. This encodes CASSPRQGITFF.

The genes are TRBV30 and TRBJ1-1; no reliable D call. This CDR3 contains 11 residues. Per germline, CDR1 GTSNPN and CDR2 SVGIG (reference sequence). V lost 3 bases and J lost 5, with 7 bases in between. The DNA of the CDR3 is TGTGCCTGGAGCGAGAGGACTGAAGCTTTCTTT. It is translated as CAWSERTEAFF.

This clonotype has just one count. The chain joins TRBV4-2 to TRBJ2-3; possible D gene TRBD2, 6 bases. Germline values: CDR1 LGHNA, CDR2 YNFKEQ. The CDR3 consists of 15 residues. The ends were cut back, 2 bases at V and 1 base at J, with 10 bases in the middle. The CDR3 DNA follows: TGTGCCAGCAGCCAACGGGGGACCCGCACAGATACGCAGTATTTT. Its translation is CASSQRGTRTDTQYF.

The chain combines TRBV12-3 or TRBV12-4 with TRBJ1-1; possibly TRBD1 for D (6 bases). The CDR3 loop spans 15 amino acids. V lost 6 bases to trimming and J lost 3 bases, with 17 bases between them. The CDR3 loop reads CASSSSRRGDTEAFF. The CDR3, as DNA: TGTGCCAGCAGCTCCTCCCGCAGGGGAGACACTGAAGCTTTCTTT.